One sample yielded the 27 T cell receptor beta chains listed below, sequenced in a study of OX40 agonist ivuxolimab in advanced cancers. Produced via immunoSEQ multiplex PCR; TCRdb's table is partial and in-frame only. The sample has 20,000 to 25,000 clones; approximately 82% are singletons. The material was CD4+ or CD8+ T cells sorted from blood, obtained in a trial of the OX40 agonist ivuxolimab. The receptors stem from an adult with an advanced solid tumor such as melanoma, head and neck, liver or kidney cancer.

The chain recombines TRBV10-1 with TRBJ2-2, with 9 bases matching TRBD1. CDR1 and CDR2 (germline): WNHNN, SYGVQD (reference sequence). With 3 bases clipped from V and 5 bases from J, the junction kept 7 bases outside the gene matches. The CDR3 extends over 16 amino acids. The CDR3 DNA follows: TGCGCCAGCAGTGATCCGGGACAGGGTGAGACCGGGGAGCTGTTTTTT. Its translation: CASSDPGQGETGELFF.

CDR3 amino acids: CSVGQGLYEQYF. As DNA, the CDR3 is TGCAGCGTTGGGCAGGGCCTTTACGAGCAGTACTTC. V is TRBV29-1 and J is TRBJ2-7; perhaps TRBD1 as D (5 bases). V lost 4 bases and J lost 4, with 11 bases in between. Germline V gene sequence: CDR1 SQVTM, CDR2 ANQGSEA. The CDR3 length is 12 residues.

In its sample, this clone is medium-sized. This same CDR3 is encoded by further DNA sequences in the sample. The chain couples TRBV4-2 to TRBJ2-7; the match to TRBD2 covers 8 bases. V trimming: 0 bases; J trimming: 3 bases; junction bases outside the gene matches: 4. Germline assignment: CDR1 LGHNA and CDR2 YNFKEQ. CDR3 length: 15 amino acids. The CDR3 is CASSQDRTSGYEQYF. As DNA, the CDR3 is TGTGCCAGCAGCCAAGATCGCACTAGCGGCTACGAGCAGTACTTC.

The chain couples TRBV7-9 to TRBJ2-1, with 11 positions matching TRBD2. Per the germline V gene, CDR1 is SEHNR and CDR2 is FQNEAQ (reference sequence). V trimming: 6 bases; J trimming: 4 bases; junction bases outside the gene matches: 5. This CDR3 is built from 15 residues. The CDR3 region is CASSGTSGDYNEQFF. The DNA of the CDR3 is TGTGCCAGCAGTGGGACTAGCGGAGATTACAATGAGCAGTTCTTC. Looking up the rest from reference TRBV7-9 and TRBJ2-1 gives the full variable domain: DTGVSQNPRHKITKRGQNVTFRCDPISEHNRLYWYRQTLGQGPEFLTYFQNEAQLEKSRLLSDRFSAERPKGSFSTLEIQRTEQGDSAMYLCASSGTSGDYNEQFFGPGTRLTVL.

The chain has TRBV27 and TRBJ1-1, with D perhaps TRBD1 (6 bases). Germline loops: CDR1 MNHEY, CDR2 SMNVEV (reference sequence). The V end was cut by 6 bases, the J end by 4 bases, with 9 bases between. The CDR3 is 12 residues long. CDR3 protein: CASSDRPTEAFF. CDR3 coding DNA: TGTGCCAGCAGCGACAGGCCCACTGAAGCTTTCTTT.

The V gene is TRBV9, the J gene TRBJ2-7; 7 bases agree with TRBD2. The J segment lost 1 base and the V segment lost 0 bases, leaving 4 bases of the junction unmatched. The CDR3 runs to 15 residues. Germline values: CDR1 SGDLS, CDR2 YYNGEE. The CDR3 sequence: CASSVGGSYSYEQYF. CDR3 nucleotides: TGTGCCAGCAGCGTAGGCGGGAGCTATTCCTACGAGCAGTACTTC.

J is TRBJ2-7 and V is TRBV7-9; weak D call: TRBD2 (5 bases). The length of the CDR3 is 13 residues. With 5 bases removed from V and 2 bases from J, the gap between germline ends came to 10 bases. The V gene's germline CDR1 is SEHNR and CDR2 FQNEAQ (reference sequence). CDR3 sequence (DNA): TGTGCCAGCAGCCAACTAGGGACCTACGAGCAGTACTTC. This translates into CASSQLGTYEQYF.

This clone occurred a few times. CDR3 region: CASSGEDEQYF. The CDR3 DNA is TGCGCCAGCAGTGGGGAGGACGAGCAGTACTTC. The chain couples TRBV10-1 to TRBJ2-7; tentative D call: TRBD2 (6 bases). Germline-derived CDR1 and CDR2 are WNHNN and SYGVQD (reference sequence). The V end was cut by 4 bases, the J end by 5 bases, with 6 bases between. The CDR3 length is 11 residues.

The rearrangement uses TRBV2 and TRBJ1-6, with no clear D. The germline CDR1 and CDR2 sequences are SNHLY and FYNNEI. CDR3 size: 15 residues. Trimming removed 2 bases from V and 7 bases from J, with 12 bases in between. Written as DNA, the CDR3 is TGTGCCAGCAGTGAACGGTCAGGAGAAAATTCACCCCTCCACTTT. Its translation is CASSERSGENSPLHF.

The chain recombines TRBV5-1 with TRBJ2-7; no clear D. Germline CDR1 reads SGHRS; CDR2 reads YFSETQ. CDR3 size: 13 residues. V was pared by 2 bases and J by 0 bases, with 6 bases between. The CDR3 region has the DNA TGCGCCAGCAGCTTTGGGATCTCCTACGAGCAGTACTTC. Its protein product is CASSFGISYEQYF.

The genes are TRBV19 and TRBJ2-5; D is possibly TRBD2 (5 bases). Trimming removed 4 bases at V and 4 bases at J, with 10 bases between. The CDR3 totals 13 residues. The germline gives CDR1 LNHDA, CDR2 SQIVND (reference sequence). CDR3 region: CASSKGGLETQYF. The CDR3 DNA follows: TGTGCCAGTAGTAAGGGCGGACTAGAGACCCAGTACTTC. Combining the CDR3 with reference TRBV19 and TRBJ2-5 gives the whole variable domain DGGITQSPKYLFRKEGQNVTLSCEQNLNHDAMYWYRQDPGQGLRLIYYSQIVNDFQKGDIAEGYSVSREKKESFPLTVTSAQKNPTAFYLCASSKGGLETQYFGPGTRLLVL.

The chain is built from TRBV11-2 and TRBJ1-1; TRBD1 aligns across 9 bases. V lost 3 bases and J lost 0; bases outside the gene matches: 8. Germline CDR1 reads SGHAT; CDR2 reads FQNNGV. The CDR3 covers 17 residues. The CDR3 DNA reads TGTGCCAGCAGCTTGGGATGGGGACAGGGATTGAACACTGAAGCTTTCTTT. Protein product: CASSLGWGQGLNTEAFF.

The J gene is TRBJ1-1, the V gene TRBV29-1, with D unclear. Germline assignment: CDR1 SQVTM and CDR2 ANQGSEA. This CDR3 region has 14 residues. Deletions cut 2 bases from V and 1 base from J, with 11 bases between. CDR3 in amino acids: CSVERHAENTEAFF. CDR3 nucleotides: TGCAGCGTTGAACGGCATGCAGAGAACACTGAAGCTTTCTTT.

This chain links TRBV28 with TRBJ2-1; 11 nucleotides match TRBD2. The germline gives CDR1 MDHEN, CDR2 SYDVKM. J was trimmed by 0 bases and V by 3 bases; bases with no gene match: 10. The CDR3 totals 19 residues. CDR3: CASSFLGLGTSGSYNEQFF. CDR3 bases: TGTGCCAGCAGTTTTCTTGGACTAGGGACTAGCGGCTCCTACAATGAGCAGTTCTTC.

This clone was seen only once. The rearrangement uses TRBV6-5 and TRBJ2-5, with TRBD2 matching 7 bases. The DNA end is a closer match to TRBJ2-7, so the J assignment may be wrong. Germline CDR1 is MNHEY and CDR2 is SVGAGI. CDR3 length: 14 residues. The CDR3 DNA is TGTGCCAGCAGTTATGGGGGGGAGGTCAACGAGCAGTACTTC. It is translated as CASSYGGEVNEQYF.

The genes are TRBV13 and TRBJ2-5, with D perhaps TRBD2 (5 bases). The end of the DNA is better explained by TRBJ2-7, so the J call may be wrong. Germline values: CDR1 PRHDT, CDR2 FYEKMQ (reference sequence). The CDR3 contains 14 residues. CDR3 nucleotides: TGTGCCAGCAGCTTAGGAGGACTCCGTAGCGAGCAGTACTTC. This translates into CASSLGGLRSEQYF.

The chain combines TRBV6-5 with TRBJ2-6; D is possibly TRBD1 (6 bases). The CDR3 covers 16 residues. Germline lookup yields CDR1 MNHEY and CDR2 SVGAGI. V shed 4 bases and J shed 4 bases, with 14 bases lying between them. CDR3 loop: CASSLTTGTGANVLTF. CDR3 nucleotide sequence: TGTGCCAGCAGTTTGACTACAGGGACCGGGGCCAACGTCCTGACTTTC.

The chain carries TRBV7-9 and TRBJ2-1; 8 bases are a match to TRBD2. The CDR3 is 12 residues long. Germline V CDR1 and CDR2: SEHNR, FQNEAQ (reference sequence). After removal of 5 bases from V and 9 bases from J, the junction contained 3 bases not matched to a gene. The DNA for the CDR3 is TGTGCCAGCAGCGGGACTAGTTTTGAGCAGTTCTTC. Protein product: CASSGTSFEQFF.

DNA of the CDR3: TGTGCCACCAGCCCAAACCACGGCGGTCGAACCGGGGAGCTGTTTTTT. Amino acids: CATSPNHGGRTGELFF. The chain joins TRBV15 to TRBJ2-2, with unresolved D. CDR3 length equals 16 residues. V lost 5 bases and J lost 5, with 18 bases in between. The V gene's germline CDR1 is LNHNV and CDR2 YYDKDF (reference sequence).

The V and J genes are TRBV9 and TRBJ2-3; 9 bases agree with TRBD1. The CDR3 has 16 residues. V trimming: 3 bases; J trimming: 4 bases; junction bases outside the gene matches: 9. The germline V gene encodes CDR1 SGDLS and CDR2 YYNGEE. The CDR3 nucleotides read TGTGCCAGCAGCGCGACCGGGACAGGGTGGGCAGATACGCAGTATTTT. Translated: CASSATGTGWADTQYF. The full variable domain, completed using reference TRBV9 and TRBJ2-3, is DSGVTQTPKHLITATGQRVTLRCSPRSGDLSVYWYQQSLDQGLQFLIQYYNGEERAKGNILERFSAQQFPDLHSELNLSSLELGDSALYFCASSATGTGWADTQYFGPGTRLTVL.

In this sample, this clone turned up once. The chain has TRBV10-1 and TRBJ1-5, with 9 bases aligning to TRBD1. This CDR3 spans 17 amino acids. V was clipped by 5 bases and J by 3 bases; unmatched bases: 11. CDR1 WNHNN and CDR2 SYGVQD come from the germline V gene (reference sequence). Written as DNA, the CDR3 is TGCGCCAGCAGTCATACAACCGGGACAGGGATCAATCAGCCCCAGCATTTT. Its protein product is CASSHTTGTGINQPQHF.

The chain joins TRBV27 to TRBJ1-2; tentative D call: TRBD1 (6 bases). The V end was cut by 3 bases, the J end by 3 bases, with 14 bases between. There are 15 residues in the CDR3. Germline V gene sequence: CDR1 MNHEY, CDR2 SMNVEV (reference sequence). This CDR3 reads CASSFGAGAYYGYTF. CDR3 in DNA: TGTGCCAGCAGTTTTGGGGCAGGGGCTTACTATGGCTACACCTTC.

Notes on this clone: This CDR3 is also generated by other DNA sequences in the sample. The rearrangement uses TRBV7-8 and TRBJ1-5; D remains ambiguous. Germline V lookup: CDR1 SGHVS, CDR2 FQNEAQ. V was shortened by 1 base and J by 0 bases, with 7 bases between the two germline ends. CDR3 size: 15 residues. CDR3 in amino acids: CASSLEGNSNQPQHF. CDR3 bases: TGTGCCAGCAGCTTAGAAGGGAATAGCAATCAGCCCCAGCATTTT.

This clone was recorded only once. The chain has TRBV5-6 and TRBJ2-3; D tentatively fits TRBD1 or TRBD2 (5 bases each). Germline CDR1 reads SGHDT; CDR2 reads YYEEEE. Trimming shortened V by 0 bases and J by 4 bases, and 9 bases separated the two germline ends. CDR3 length: 14 amino acids. Written as DNA, the CDR3 is TGTGCCAGCAGCTTGGGGGGGAGCCCAGATACGCAGTATTTT. Amino acids: CASSLGGSPDTQYF.

CDR3 region: CASSLGGVNEQFF. For the CDR3, the DNA is TGTGCCAGCAGTTTGGGGGGGGTCAATGAGCAGTTCTTC. The chain links TRBV27 to TRBJ2-1, with 7 bases identical to TRBD2. The CDR3 runs to 13 residues. J was trimmed by 6 bases and V by 3 bases; bases with no gene match: 2. Germline CDR1 reads MNHEY; CDR2 reads SMNVEV (reference sequence).

This clone is deemed medium-sized. V is TRBV28 and J is TRBJ2-5; 7 bases fit TRBD1. Germline trimming cut 6 bases from V and 1 base from J; bases unmatched to any gene: 17. The CDR3 consists of 18 residues. Per the germline V gene, CDR1 is MDHEN and CDR2 is SYDVKM. The CDR3 here is CASSTPPGGRGIQETQYF. The CDR3 DNA follows: TGTGCCAGCAGCACACCCCCAGGGGGAAGGGGGATCCAAGAGACCCAGTACTTC.

The sample holds one count of this clone. V and J are TRBV7-9 and TRBJ2-1; 7 nucleotides match TRBD2. The CDR3 is 17 amino acids. V trimming: 4 bases; J trimming: 7 bases; junction bases outside the gene matches: 16. Germline V lookup: CDR1 SEHNR, CDR2 FQNEAQ (reference sequence). The CDR3 nucleotides are TGTGCCAGCAGCTCTCCGCCCATTGGCGGGAGTAGGAATGAGCAGTTCTTC. Amino acid sequence: CASSSPPIGGSRNEQFF.